This T cell receptor (beta chain) was obtained from a study of blood T cell repertoires in COVID-19. Study-level information: Both acute and convalescent COVID-19 samples were obtained from the United States, Italy and Spain. The analysed material was cDNA or gDNA that came from T cells, B-cell-depleted T cells, or PBMCs.

Authors' analysis steps: Reference gene primer amplification in the assay estimated nucleated cell counts. Clones were sequenced by immunoSEQ multiplex PCR, and TCRdb holds only the in-frame ones, with some missing. V and J calls and clone size are those listed in that table; D and trimming were worked out from the DNA. The sample carries some 200,000 clones, 60% to 85% recorded once. Germline assignment: CDR1 KGHSH and CDR2 LQKENI. Trimming took 6 bases from V and 5 from J, leaving 13 bases between them. This CDR3 region has 14 residues. The chain couples TRBV18 to TRBJ2-2; D is possibly TRBD1 (7 bases). The sequence came from a woman in her 70s with acute or convalescent COVID-19. Sequenced material: peripheral blood. CDR3 sequence reads: CASSAGQPTGELFF. The CDR3 nucleotides read TGTGCCAGCTCGGCGGGACAGCCGACCGGGGAGCTGTTTTTT.